The entry below describes one TCR beta chain. The sample holds a few counts of this clone. Its antigen is currently not known. Base qualities are not recorded, but no much larger clone differs from it by a single base. Each donor gave one peripheral blood draw, about 100 mL on average, collected into heparinised tubes. A BD FACSAria II was used to sort naive, central memory, regulatory and stem cell-like memory CD4+ T cells with a panel that included CD45RO, CCR7, CD25, CD127, CD95 and CD27. All sorted populations exceeded 95% purity. PBMCs were separated immediately by Lymphoprep density gradient centrifugation and were stained directly, without being cultured. So that batch effects would be minimized, each experiment stained and sorted samples in pairs, pairing one healthy donor with one patient. The entire isolated RNA was reverse transcribed using the High Capacity cDNA Reverse Transcription Kit, and thus expressed TCRB transcripts were sequenced. Deep immunoSEQ sequencing was performed on naive, central memory and regulatory T cell samples, with an average of approximately 4 million total reads per sample. After sorted cells were lysed in RLT buffer, RNA was extracted with DNase-treated RNeasy Micro or Mini kits, with the choice depending on cell number. To prevent cross-contamination, every cell subset was processed on its own, while patient and healthy donor samples were processed together. TCRB sequences were amplified from cDNA with the immunoSEQ multiplex PCR, producing 87-bp fragments spanning the CDR3 region. Amplicons were sequenced on the Illumina HiSeq platform. Per the authors' processing: PCR bias was corrected computationally using synthetic template baselines, and reads within Hamming distance 2 were collapsed, with unmergeable singletons discarded. Reads were aligned to IMGT to assign V, D and J genes, CDR3 length, and insertions or deletions at six rearrangement sites. Within each subset, clonotype counts were normalized to sorted cell number, after which true diversity and Gini coefficients were computed with the tcR R package. Repertoire sharing was quantified using the overlap coefficient calculated on TCRB nucleotide sequences. Out-of-frame TCRB sequences from naive cells were analyzed as a proxy for the pre-selection repertoire. In TCRdb, the immuneACCESS table is reduced to in-frame sequences with V and J assigned. These tables do not hold every clone; where another copy was compared, an unresolved V gene accounts for under half, and the others remain unexplained. Clone size and V and J calls were adopted from that table, with D and trimming inferred from the DNA. The sample includes 600,000 to 650,000 clones, with around 16% observed a single time. 0.09% to 0.095% of the sample is held by the ten biggest clonotypes.

This sample is part of a study of beta chain features in type 1 diabetes (dated by TCRdb to 2017 to 2018). Regarding the study in general: No differences in mean age, gender distribution, total cell number or subset yield were found between patients and healthy donors. A total of 107,917,701 sorted cells were examined across all samples, and a strong correlation was observed between cell number per subset and RNA yield. In the study, TCRB repertoires of sorted circulating CD4+ T cell subsets from recently diagnosed type 1 diabetes patients were compared with those of matched healthy donors. Regulatory and stem cell-like memory subsets were isolated from only 8 patients and roughly eight healthy donors, whereas naive and central memory subsets came from all 30 or so donors. Overall study outcomes, separate from this receptor: At VDJ recombination sites, patients with type 1 diabetes made fewer insertions and deleted more nucleotides, a pattern implying thymic rearrangement abnormalities. Because the HLA sub-analyses included only small numbers of individuals, any influence of HLA type on TCRB rearrangement was left unresolved. Naive, central memory and regulatory TCRB repertoires appeared more similar among patients than among healthy donors. Because cDNA rather than genomic DNA was sequenced, highly expressing activated cells could have been over-represented, although no difference in activation and CD3 levels was found between groups. A moderate but significant shortening of TCRB CDR3 length was observed in type 1 diabetes patients in all four CD4+ subsets. Shorter templates might be favored by PCR, yet because patient and control samples were amplified and corrected together, any such skew would affect both groups equally.

Sequencing input: naive CD4+ T cells from blood. The sample's cell subset or site label, decoded: true naive CD4+ T cells. The sequence derives from a man aged 18-30 years in good health.

The base sequence is TGTGCCAGCAGCTTGGAGGGAAGATCTTACAATGAGCAGTTCTTC. This is translated as CASSLEGRSYNEQFF. The V and J segments used are TRBV5-4 and TRBJ2-1; the D gene cannot be named for sure. The V and J ends are trimmed by 0 bases and 4 bases, leaving 11 bases between them. From cysteine to phenylalanine, the CDR3 is 15 amino acids long. Only the CDR3 part of the read is kept: 45 bases, read in frame from the first base. From the germline V gene (reference sequence), CDR1 is SGHNT and CDR2 is YYREEE.